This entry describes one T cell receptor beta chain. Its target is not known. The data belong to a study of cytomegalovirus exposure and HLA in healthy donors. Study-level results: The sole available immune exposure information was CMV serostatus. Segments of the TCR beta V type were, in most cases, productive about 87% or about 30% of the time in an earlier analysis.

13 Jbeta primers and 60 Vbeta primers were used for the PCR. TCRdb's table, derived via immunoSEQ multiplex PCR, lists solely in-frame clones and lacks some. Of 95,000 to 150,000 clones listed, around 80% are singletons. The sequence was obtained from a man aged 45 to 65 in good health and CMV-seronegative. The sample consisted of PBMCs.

In nucleotides, the CDR3 is TGTGCCAGCAGCTGGGGACTAGCGGCGGCCTACGAGCAGTACTTC. This sequence encodes CASSWGLAAAYEQYF. The chain is built from TRBV7-8 and TRBJ2-7; 11 positions match TRBD2. V lost 4 bases to trimming and J lost 2 bases; unmatched junction nucleotides: 4. Germline lookup yields CDR1 SGHVS and CDR2 FQNEAQ. The CDR3 spans 15 residues.